The next 22 T cell receptor beta chains were all read from a single sample in a study of blood T cell repertoires in COVID-19. The assay was immunoSEQ multiplex PCR, and TCRdb's table has in-frame clones only and misses some. The table records over 150,000 clones, 80% to 90% of them present only once. Sample: peripheral blood. The receptors were sampled from a man between 35 and 55 years old with acute or convalescent COVID-19.

V and J are TRBV4-1 and TRBJ1-2; the D is unclear. Per germline, CDR1 MGHRA and CDR2 YSYEKL. V lost 4 bases, J lost 5 bases, and 14 bases lay in between. This CDR3 is 14 amino acids long. CDR3 nucleotides: TGCGCCAGCAGCCGCCCCGGGATCCTATATGGCTACACCTTC. As protein: CASSRPGILYGYTF.

J is TRBJ1-1 and V is TRBV7-9; D is uncertain. This CDR3 is built from 13 residues. V lost 3 bases and J 0 bases, leaving 5 bases between the germline ends. Germline V gene data show CDR1 as SEHNR and CDR2 as FQNEAQ (reference sequence). Here the CDR3 reads CASSFYVNTEAFF. As DNA, the CDR3 is TGTGCCAGCAGCTTCTACGTGAACACTGAAGCTTTCTTT.

The chain uses TRBV11-3 and TRBJ2-5, with D possibly being TRBD2 (8 bases). The germline gives CDR1 SGHNT, CDR2 YENEEA. Deletions cut 5 bases from V and 3 bases from J, with 16 bases between. This CDR3 spans 15 amino acids. CDR3 coding DNA: TGTGCCAGCAGCCTCGGCGGGGGGACAGAAGAGACCCAGTACTTC. Translation: CASSLGGGTEETQYF.

The J gene is TRBJ1-2, the V gene TRBV9; 8 nucleotides align to TRBD1. Looked up from germline, CDR1 is SGDLS and CDR2 is YYNGEE. This CDR3 has 15 residues. With V trimmed by 5 bases and J by 4 bases, 10 bases remained unmatched. DNA of the CDR3: TGTGCCAGCAGTGAGGGGGCAGGGGGCGCCTATGGCTACACCTTC. Protein sequence: CASSEGAGGAYGYTF.

The V and J genes are TRBV29-1 and TRBJ2-5, with 7 bases identical to TRBD2. Germline-derived CDR1 and CDR2 are SQVTM and ANQGSEA. The trim removed 1 base at V and 4 bases at J, leaving 3 bases unmatched. The CDR3 has 13 amino acids. The CDR3 coding sequence is TGCAGCGTTGAAGCCCAGCGGGGAGAGACCCAGTACTTC. Protein sequence: CSVEAQRGETQYF.

V is TRBV5-4 and J is TRBJ1-1, with 10 bases lining up with TRBD1. Germline CDR1 reads SGHNT; CDR2 reads YYREEE (reference sequence). There are 15 residues in the CDR3. J lost 10 bases, V lost 3 bases, and 12 bases had no gene match. CDR3 protein: CASSSGQGRGSGAFF. As DNA, the CDR3 is TGTGCCAGCAGCTCGGGACAGGGGAGAGGTTCGGGAGCTTTCTTT.

The count of this clone is one. CDR3 nucleotide sequence: TGTGCCACCAGCAGAGTGGCCTTTACCTACAATGAGCAGTTCTTC. It codes for CATSRVAFTYNEQFF. The rearrangement uses TRBV15 and TRBJ2-1; D not certain. Germline CDR1 is LNHNV and CDR2 is YYDKDF (reference sequence). This CDR3 is 15 amino acids long. The V end lost 1 base, the J end lost 2 bases, and 9 bases lay between the germline ends.

A single count supports this clone. The genes are TRBV11-2 and TRBJ2-7; 7 nucleotides agree with TRBD1. CDR1 is SGHAT and CDR2 is FQNNGV in the germline V gene. The CDR3 totals 16 residues. Trimming took 1 base from V and 3 from J; bases not matched to a gene: 9. The CDR3 nucleotides read TGTGCCAGCAGCTTAGTTAACAGGGGAGAACTCTACGAGCAGTACTTC. Translating gives CASSLVNRGELYEQYF.

CDR3 sequence (DNA): TGTGCCAGCAGCTTAACAGGGGCCACCTACGAGCAGTACTTC. Protein sequence: CASSLTGATYEQYF. The chain couples TRBV13 to TRBJ2-7, with 7 positions matching TRBD1. The V gene's germline CDR1 is PRHDT and CDR2 FYEKMQ (reference sequence). The CDR3 runs 14 residues. The junction had 3 bases not matched to a gene; V was cut back by 2 bases and J by 2 bases.

This chain links TRBV7-2 with TRBJ2-2; maybe TRBD2 (6 bases). Between the trimmed V and J ends, which lost 3 bases and 6 bases, there was a span of 17 bases. Germline V CDR1 and CDR2: SGHTA, FQGNSA. CDR3 length equals 16 residues. CDR3 in DNA: TGTGCCAGCAGCTTCAATCAGGTCTGGGACTCCGGGGAGCTGTTTTTT. Translated, it gives CASSFNQVWDSGELFF.

V is TRBV7-6 and J is TRBJ2-3; 9 positions match TRBD2. After removal of 5 bases from V and 1 base from J, the junction contained 4 bases not matched to a gene. The CDR3 totals 15 residues. Germline CDR1 reads SGHVS; CDR2 reads FNYEAQ. The CDR3 DNA reads as TGTGCCAGCAGCCCAGAGCGGGGGGGCACAGATACGCAGTATTTT. The encoded protein is CASSPERGGTDTQYF.

A few counts support this clone. The chain recombines TRBV5-4 with TRBJ1-2, with a weak D call TRBD1 (6 bases). The CDR3 sequence is 13 residues long. Between the trimmed V and J ends, which lost 6 bases and 5 bases, there was a span of 14 bases. CDR1 and CDR2 from the germline V gene are SGHNT and YYREEE (reference sequence). The CDR3 bases are TGTGCCAGCACCCGAGGGGGGGGGTATGGCTACACCTTC. Protein sequence: CASTRGGGYGYTF.

CDR3 region: CASSVFAGGSGNTIYF. CDR3 nucleotides: TGTGCCAGCAGCGTATTCGCAGGGGGCTCGGGAAACACCATATATTTT. V and J are TRBV9 and TRBJ1-3, with 8 bases identical to TRBD1. This CDR3 spans 16 amino acids. The junction had 7 bases not matched to a gene; V was cut back by 1 base and J by 4 bases. The V gene's germline CDR1 is SGDLS and CDR2 YYNGEE.

The chain recombines TRBV5-1 with TRBJ2-3; 8 positions match TRBD2. The V and J ends lost 2 bases and 0 bases, in that order; junction bases with no gene match: 8. This CDR3 contains 17 residues. In germline, CDR1 is SGHRS, CDR2 YFSETQ. The CDR3 region has the DNA TGCGCCAGCAGCTTTGGCGGGGGGCCATCTAGCACAGATACGCAGTATTTT. Translated: CASSFGGGPSSTDTQYF.

This CDR3 reads CASSQGQGLLGNQPQHF. The CDR3 bases are TGTGCCAGCAGCCAGGGACAGGGGTTATTAGGCAATCAGCCCCAGCATTTT. V is TRBV7-2 and J is TRBJ1-5; 10 positions match TRBD1. V lost 5 bases and J lost 2; bases outside the gene matches: 9. This CDR3 has 17 amino acids. Germline CDR1 SGHTA, CDR2 FQGNSA.

The chain carries TRBV7-2 and TRBJ1-1; D gene ambiguous. The germline V and J ends were trimmed by 0 bases and 1 base, with 6 bases remaining between them. CDR1 SGHTA and CDR2 FQGNSA come from the germline V gene. The CDR3 covers 14 residues. The CDR3 here is CASSLAAGNTEAFF. The CDR3 DNA reads as TGTGCCAGCAGCTTAGCGGCGGGGAACACTGAAGCTTTCTTT.

V is TRBV14 and J is TRBJ2-1; 7 bases map to TRBD1. Germline CDR1 SGHDN, CDR2 FVKESK. The J segment lost 3 bases and the V segment lost 4 bases, leaving 9 bases of the junction unmatched. This CDR3 is built from 16 residues. CDR3 nucleotides: TGTGCCAGCAGCCTAAATAGACAGGGCGTCTACAATGAGCAGTTCTTC. This gives the protein CASSLNRQGVYNEQFF.

V is TRBV7-2 and J is TRBJ1-4; 9 bases line up with TRBD1. Germline V CDR1 and CDR2: SGHTA, FQGNSA. The CDR3 spans 15 residues. J gave up 7 bases and V 4 bases, and 7 bases lay outside the gene matches. The CDR3 sequence: CASSSPGQGGEKLFF. CDR3 in DNA: TGTGCCAGCAGCTCTCCGGGACAGGGAGGTGAAAAACTGTTTTTT.

V is TRBV4-3 and J is TRBJ2-3; D is perhaps TRBD2 (5 bases). With 0 bases removed from V and 4 bases from J, the gap between germline ends came to 11 bases. Germline CDR1 reads LGHNA; CDR2 reads YSLEER. The CDR3 length is 15 residues. CDR3 nucleotide sequence: TGCGCCAGCAGCCAAGAGTTGGGAGCGGCAGATACGCAGTATTTT. Residues: CASSQELGAADTQYF.

This chain joins TRBV21-1 and TRBJ1-2. TRBV21-1 is labeled a pseudogene. The CDR3 extends over 13 amino acids. The CDR3 protein is CASRVRQCYGYTF. CDR3 sequence (DNA): TGTGCCAGCAGGGTGAGGCAGTGCTATGGCTACACCTTC.

This clone appeared a few times. The chain carries TRBV28 and TRBJ1-1; the D is unclear. With 6 bases removed from V and 5 bases from J, the gap between germline ends came to 7 bases. From germline, CDR1 is MDHEN and CDR2 SYDVKM. CDR3 length: 11 amino acids. CDR3 bases: TGTGCCAGCAGGGTGAGGACTGAAGCTTTCTTT. Amino acids: CASRVRTEAFF.

The chain recombines TRBV6-5 with TRBJ1-1; D is unresolved. The CDR3 is made up of 14 amino acids. Per the germline V gene, CDR1 is MNHEY and CDR2 is SVGAGI. With 7 bases removed from V and 0 bases from J, the gap between germline ends came to 12 bases. CDR3 sequence (DNA): TGTGCCAGCACCCGAGCGTTCATGAACACTGAAGCTTTCTTT. This translates into CASTRAFMNTEAFF.